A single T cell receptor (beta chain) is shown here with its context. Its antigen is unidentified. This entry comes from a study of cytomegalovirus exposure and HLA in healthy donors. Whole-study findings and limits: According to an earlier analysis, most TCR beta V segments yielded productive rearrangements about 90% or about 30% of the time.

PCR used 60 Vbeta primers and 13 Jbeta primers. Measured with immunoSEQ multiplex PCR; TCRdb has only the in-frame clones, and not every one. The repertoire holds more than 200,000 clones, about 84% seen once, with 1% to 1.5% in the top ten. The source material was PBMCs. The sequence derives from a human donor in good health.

CDR3 DNA sequence: TGTGCCAGCAGTTATAGCGGGATTGGGGGTGAGCAGTTCTTC. It codes for CASSYSGIGGEQFF. The rearrangement uses TRBV7-3 and TRBJ2-1; TRBD2 aligns across 8 bases. The CDR3 spans 14 residues. V gave up 6 bases and J gave up 9 bases; unmatched junction bases: 10. Germline lookup yields CDR1 SGHTA and CDR2 FQGTGA. The full variable domain, rest sourced from reference TRBV7-3 and TRBJ2-1, is GAGVSQTPSNKVTEKGKYVELRCDPISGHTALYWYRQSLGQGPEFLIYFQGTGAADDSGLPNDRFFAVRPEGSVSTLKIQRTERGDSAVYLCASSYSGIGGEQFFGPGTRLTVL.